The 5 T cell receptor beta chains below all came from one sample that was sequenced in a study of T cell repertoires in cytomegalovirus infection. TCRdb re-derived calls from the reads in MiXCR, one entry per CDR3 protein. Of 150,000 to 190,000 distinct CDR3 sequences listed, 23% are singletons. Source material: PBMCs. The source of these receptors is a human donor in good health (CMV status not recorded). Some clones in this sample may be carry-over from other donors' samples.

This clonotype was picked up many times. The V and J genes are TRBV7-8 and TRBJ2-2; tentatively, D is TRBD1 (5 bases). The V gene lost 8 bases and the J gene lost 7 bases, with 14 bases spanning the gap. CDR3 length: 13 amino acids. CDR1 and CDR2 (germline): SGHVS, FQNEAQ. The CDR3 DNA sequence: TGTGCCAGCCACCATTGGGGCAACGGGGAGCTGTTTTTT. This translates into CASHHWGNGELFF. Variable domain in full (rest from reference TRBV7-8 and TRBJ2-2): GAGVSQSPRYKVAKRGQDVALRCDPISGHVSLFWYQQALGQGPEFLTYFQNEAQLDKSGLPSDRFFAERPEGSVSTLKIQRTQQEDSAVYLCASHHWGNGELFFGEGSRLTVL.

CDR3 region: CASSPIGRNTEAFF. The CDR3 bases are TGTGCCAGCAGTCCGATCGGGCGGAACACTGAAGCTTTCTTT. The chain links TRBV12-3 or TRBV12-4 to TRBJ1-1; D is uncertain. This CDR3 region has 14 residues. Trimming stripped 5 bases from V and 1 base from J, with 11 bases between.

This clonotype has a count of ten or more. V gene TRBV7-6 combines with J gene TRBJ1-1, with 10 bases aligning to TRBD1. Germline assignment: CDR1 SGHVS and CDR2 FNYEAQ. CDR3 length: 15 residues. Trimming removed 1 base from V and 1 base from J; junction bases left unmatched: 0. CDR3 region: CASSLGQGANTEAFF. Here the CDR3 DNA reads TGTGCCAGCAGCTTAGGACAGGGGGCGAACACTGAAGCTTTCTTT. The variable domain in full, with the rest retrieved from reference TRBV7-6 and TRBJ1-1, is GAGVSQSPRYKVTKRGQDVALRCDPISGHVSLYWYRQALGQGPEFLTYFNYEAQQDKSGLPNDRFSAERPEGSISTLTIQRTEQRDSAMYRCASSLGQGANTEAFFGQGTRLTVV.

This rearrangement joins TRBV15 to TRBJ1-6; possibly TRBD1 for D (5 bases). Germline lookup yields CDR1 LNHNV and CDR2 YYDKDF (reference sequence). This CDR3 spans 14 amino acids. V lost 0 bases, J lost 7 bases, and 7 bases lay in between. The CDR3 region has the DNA TGTGCCACCAGCAGAGACAGGGCAAATTCACCCCTCCACTTT. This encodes CATSRDRANSPLHF.

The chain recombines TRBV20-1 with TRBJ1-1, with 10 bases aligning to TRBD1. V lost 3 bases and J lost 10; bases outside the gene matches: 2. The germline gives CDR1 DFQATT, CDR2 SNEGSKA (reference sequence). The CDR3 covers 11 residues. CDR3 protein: CSARTGGGAFF. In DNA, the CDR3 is TGCAGTGCTAGGACAGGGGGCGGAGCTTTCTTT.